These 9 T cell receptor beta chains were all obtained from the same sample, sequenced in a study of T cell repertoires in cytomegalovirus infection. MiXCR was run by TCRdb on the reads, yielding one entry per CDR3 protein. The data contain 740,000 or so distinct CDR3 sequences, approximately 34% of them seen just once; the ten biggest clones take up roughly 2.8%. The material sequenced was PBMCs. Every receptor here comes from a human donor in good health (CMV status not recorded). Some clones in this sample may be carry-over from other donors' samples.

CDR3 sequence: CSARLSGAGFSSYNSPLHF. The CDR3 nucleotides read TGCAGTGCTAGACTCTCGGGGGCCGGCTTTAGCTCCTATAATTCACCCCTCCACTTT. The V gene is TRBV20-1, the J gene TRBJ1-6; perhaps TRBD1 as D (6 bases). Germline lookup yields CDR1 DFQATT and CDR2 SNEGSKA (reference sequence). Between the trimmed V and J ends, which lost 2 bases and 0 bases, there was a span of 20 bases. The CDR3 extends over 19 amino acids.

V gene TRBV28 combines with J gene TRBJ2-3; 12 bases line up with TRBD2. This CDR3 spans 16 amino acids. V gave up 5 bases and J gave up 3 bases; unmatched junction bases: 6. Germline assignment: CDR1 MDHEN and CDR2 SYDVKM. The CDR3 loop reads CASSTRTSGKTDTQYF. The CDR3 DNA reads TGTGCCAGCAGTACTCGGACTAGCGGGAAGACAGATACGCAGTATTTT.

The V call is TRBV7-9, the J call TRBJ2-7, with a possible D match to TRBD2 (7 bases). V lost 5 bases and J 7 bases, leaving 15 bases between the germline ends. Germline CDR1 is SEHNR and CDR2 is FQNEAQ (reference sequence). CDR3 length equals 13 residues. CDR3 in amino acids: CASSAGALGEQYF. CDR3 bases: TGTGCCAGCAGCGCGGGGGCGTTAGGGGAGCAGTACTTC.

The rearrangement uses TRBV7-9 and TRBJ1-1; 11 nucleotides match TRBD1. This CDR3 has 14 amino acids. The V gene's germline CDR1 is SEHNR and CDR2 FQNEAQ (reference sequence). The trim removed 7 bases at V and 3 bases at J, leaving 4 bases unmatched. CDR3 sequence: CASTRDRGDTEAFF. In DNA, the CDR3 is TGTGCCAGCACCCGGGACAGGGGGGACACTGAAGCTTTCTTT.

The chain couples TRBV19 to TRBJ1-2; maybe TRBD1 (5 bases). CDR1 is LNHDA and CDR2 is SQIVND in the germline V gene (reference sequence). V shed 8 bases and J shed 5 bases, with 12 bases lying between them. The CDR3 spans 12 residues. The CDR3 nucleotides are TGTGCCAGTGGAGCCCGGGGGTATGGCTACACCTTC. This codes for CASGARGYGYTF.

J is TRBJ1-2 and V is TRBV20-1; possibly TRBD1 for D (5 bases). The V gene's germline CDR1 is DFQATT and CDR2 SNEGSKA (reference sequence). V was pared by 7 bases and J by 4 bases, with 16 bases between. The CDR3 is made up of 13 amino acids. The CDR3 loop is CSGHTGPSYGYTF. The CDR3 DNA sequence: TGCAGTGGGCACACAGGACCATCCTATGGCTACACCTTC.

This clonotype turned up a few times. The genes are TRBV10-3 and TRBJ2-1; TRBD1 matches 8 bases. The CDR3 spans 14 residues. Germline assignment: CDR1 ENHRY and CDR2 SYGVKD. V shed 4 bases and J 5 bases; nucleotides not matched to a gene: 4. In nucleotides, the CDR3 is TGTGCCATCAGTGGGACAGGGCCCCACAATGAGCAGTTCTTC. This codes for CAISGTGPHNEQFF.

This rearrangement joins TRBV29-1 to TRBJ2-1; 13 bases line up with TRBD2. CDR1 and CDR2 (germline): SQVTM, ANQGSEA. Trimming took 6 bases from V and 0 from J; bases not matched to a gene: 5. CDR3 length: 16 residues. CDR3 DNA: TGCAGCGTCGATAGGACTAGCGGGAGCTCCTACAATGAGCAGTTCTTC. Residues: CSVDRTSGSSYNEQFF.

The table lists this clonotype with a few counts. The rearrangement links TRBV7-9 to TRBJ2-7; a possible D gene is TRBD2 (6 bases). V lost 7 bases and J 5 bases, leaving 12 bases between the germline ends. The length of the CDR3 is 12 residues. Per the germline V gene, CDR1 is SEHNR and CDR2 is FQNEAQ (reference sequence). The CDR3 region is CASTVSGDEQYF. DNA for the CDR3: TGTGCCAGCACCGTATCGGGGGACGAGCAGTACTTC.